Following are 22 T cell receptor beta chains from one sample sequenced in a study of regulatory T cells in long-lasting Graves disease. This sample's time point: newly diagnosed GD, antithyroid drugs for less than 3 months. PBMCs were the source of the RNA used for TCR sequencing. Library construction for TCR beta used iRepertoire HTBI primers and Arm-PCR of CDR3 regions. MiXCR, applied by TCRdb to the multiplex PCR reads, yields one record per CDR3 protein. The table has under 300,000 distinct CDR3 sequences, 20% to 25% seen once; the top ten hold about 14%. The starting material was peripheral blood mononuclear cells (PBMCs), obtained at new diagnosis, from a patient treated with antithyroid drugs. The receptors were gathered from a female donor with Graves disease.

This clonotype came up many times. The chain recombines TRBV20-1 with TRBJ2-3, with D perhaps given as TRBD1 or TRBD2 (6 bases each). Germline V gene sequence: CDR1 DFQATT, CDR2 SNEGSKA (reference sequence). V gave up 0 bases and J gave up 7 bases, with 20 bases separating them. This CDR3 is 16 amino acids long. The chain's CDR3 is CSARDSSPGAGNTQYF. The CDR3 DNA reads TGCAGTGCTAGAGACTCATCCCCGGGGGCAGGCAATACGCAGTATTTT.

This clonotype was seen ten or more times. This chain connects TRBV5-1 to TRBJ2-7, with 7 bases matching TRBD1. This CDR3 spans 14 amino acids. In germline, CDR1 is SGHRS, CDR2 YFSETQ. V lost 4 bases to trimming and J lost 3 bases; unmatched junction nucleotides: 7. CDR3 coding DNA: TGCGCCAGCAGCGGCTTAGGGGGCCACTACGAGCAGTACTTC. It is translated as CASSGLGGHYEQYF.

In this sample, this clonotype turned up many times. The chain has TRBV7-2 and TRBJ2-7; 10 nucleotides line up with TRBD2. The CDR3 spans 15 residues. Per germline, CDR1 SGHTA and CDR2 FQGNSA. V shed 6 bases, J shed 0 bases, and the junction held 5 bases outside the gene matches. The CDR3 nucleotides are TGTGCCAGCAGTCCAGCGGGGGGGAGCTCCTACGAGCAGTACTTC. It yields the protein CASSPAGGSSYEQYF.

This clonotype showed up just a few times. The chain employs TRBV25-1 and TRBJ2-1, with a tentative D call TRBD2 (6 bases). CDR3 length: 17 residues. Germline values: CDR1 MGHDK, CDR2 SYGVNS. V was trimmed by 3 bases and J by 9 bases, leaving 24 bases between them. CDR3 bases: TGTGCCAGCAGTGAGCACTTAGCAGGAGGGCCTGGGAGTGAGCAGTTCTTC. Translated, it gives CASSEHLAGGPGSEQFF.

This clonotype was counted at least ten times. This sequence joins TRBV30 and TRBJ2-1; 10 positions match TRBD1. Germline CDR1 is GTSNPN and CDR2 is SVGIG (reference sequence). The junction had 12 bases not matched to a gene; V was cut back by 8 bases and J by 8 bases. The CDR3 runs 14 residues. The CDR3 nucleotides are TGTGCCCGAGGGGGGACAGGGGCTTTACATGAGCAGTTCTTC. This sequence encodes CARGGTGALHEQFF.

This clonotype was recorded at least ten times. The chain joins TRBV5-5 to TRBJ2-1; D ambiguous. Trimming shortened V by 0 bases and J by 5 bases, and 6 bases separated the two germline ends. This CDR3 has 13 residues. CDR1 is SGHKS and CDR2 is YYEKEE in the germline V gene (reference sequence). The CDR3: CASSLAPHNEQFF. The CDR3 DNA reads TGTGCCAGCAGCTTGGCCCCCCACAATGAGCAGTTCTTC.

The sample holds a few counts of this clonotype. A far larger clone is off by one base, so a read error is likely. The V call is TRBV3-2, the J call TRBJ2-3. TRBV3-2 is an annotated pseudogene. This CDR3 region has 14 residues. The CDR3 region is CASGLTESTDTQYF. The CDR3 coding sequence is TGTGCCAGCGGATTGACGGAGTCCACAGATACGCAGTATTTT.

In its sample, this clonotype was seen many times. The CDR3: CASSFWDGYEQYF. In DNA form, the CDR3 reads TGTGCCAGCAGTTTCTGGGACGGCTACGAGCAGTACTTC. The chain carries TRBV12-3 or TRBV12-4 and TRBJ2-7; D possibly matches TRBD1 or TRBD2 (5 bases each). This CDR3 contains 13 residues. V was trimmed by 3 bases and J by 3 bases, leaving 9 bases between them.

The chain has TRBV5-5 and TRBJ1-6; 9 bases are shared with TRBD1. J lost 9 bases, V lost 1 base, and 8 bases had no gene match. CDR3 length equals 16 residues. CDR1 is SGHKS and CDR2 is YYEKEE in the germline V gene (reference sequence). The CDR3 nucleotides read TGTGCCAGCAGCTTGATGCCGGGACAGGGCGGTTCACCCCTCCACTTT. Translating it yields CASSLMPGQGGSPLHF.

This clonotype was observed at least ten times. The chain carries TRBV28 and TRBJ2-7; a weak D match, TRBD2 (6 bases). The CDR3 is 15 residues long. V was cut by 5 bases and J by 6 bases, with 20 bases left in between. Germline V lookup: CDR1 MDHEN, CDR2 SYDVKM. The CDR3 DNA reads as TGTGCCAGCAGTCAGCGGGCGTTATCAGCTAGCGAGCAGTACTTC. Protein sequence: CASSQRALSASEQYF.

This clonotype was counted only a few times. This chain uses TRBV20-1 with TRBJ2-1; 8 nucleotides agree with TRBD2. Germline loops: CDR1 DFQATT, CDR2 SNEGSKA (reference sequence). The J segment lost 0 bases and the V segment lost 8 bases, leaving 6 bases of the junction unmatched. The CDR3 loop spans 14 amino acids. CDR3 sequence: CSPLSGASYNEQFF. CDR3 bases: TGCAGTCCACTTAGCGGGGCCTCCTACAATGAGCAGTTCTTC.

This clonotype was recorded at least ten times. The gene calls are TRBV3-1 and TRBJ2-7; a weak D match, TRBD2 (5 bases). The CDR3 has 14 residues. The V end lost 2 bases, the J end lost 6 bases, and 14 bases lay between the germline ends. The germline gives CDR1 LGHDT, CDR2 YNNKEL (reference sequence). The CDR3 sequence: CASSQLRGKGEQYF. The CDR3 nucleotides are TGTGCCAGCAGCCAACTTAGAGGGAAGGGCGAGCAGTACTTC.

The CDR3 region has the DNA TGCAGTGCCCCCGACTTGGGAAACACCATATATTTT. It specifies CSAPDLGNTIYF. The V gene is TRBV20-1, the J gene TRBJ1-3, with D uncertain. V was shortened by 6 bases and J by 4 bases, with 10 bases between the two germline ends. Germline lookup yields CDR1 DFQATT and CDR2 SNEGSKA (reference sequence). The CDR3 is 12 residues long.

The sample holds many counts of this clonotype. The chain employs TRBV7-2 and TRBJ2-2; TRBD1 might be the D (6 bases). The germline CDR1 and CDR2 sequences are SGHTA and FQGNSA. The CDR3 runs to 17 residues. Trimming left V 5 bases short and J 1 base short, with 17 bases between. CDR3 in amino acids: CASSGATWGQNTGELFF. The CDR3 coding sequence is TGTGCCAGCAGCGGGGCAACGTGGGGGCAGAACACCGGGGAGCTGTTTTTT.

This clonotype was found many times. CDR3 amino acids: CASSPRSSPGGGGYTF. In DNA, the CDR3 is TGTGCCAGTAGTCCCCGTTCCTCTCCAGGGGGCGGAGGCTACACCTTC. The chain combines TRBV19 with TRBJ1-2; 8 nucleotides line up with TRBD1. The CDR3 covers 16 residues. V trimming: 5 bases; J trimming: 8 bases; junction bases outside the gene matches: 16. CDR1 LNHDA and CDR2 SQIVND come from the germline V gene (reference sequence).

This chain uses TRBV7-3 with TRBJ2-3; 11 bases match TRBD2. The length of the CDR3 is 16 residues. Germline V gene sequence: CDR1 SGHTA, CDR2 FQGTGA. The V segment lost 6 bases and the J segment 2 bases; nucleotides outside the gene matches: 7. CDR3 DNA sequence: TGTGCCAGCAGTCAACTAGCGGGAGTTCCCACAGATACGCAGTATTTT. Protein sequence: CASSQLAGVPTDTQYF.

This clonotype was counted many times. This rearrangement joins TRBV7-9 to TRBJ2-1; no reliable D call. Between the trimmed V and J ends, which lost 5 bases and 10 bases, there was a span of 9 bases. The CDR3 loop spans 11 amino acids. CDR1 is SEHNR, CDR2 FQNEAQ, per germline (reference sequence). The CDR3 nucleotides are TGTGCCAGCAGCGGTAGATGGGAGCAGTTCTTC. This sequence encodes CASSGRWEQFF. The full variable domain, in which reference TRBV7-9 and TRBJ2-1 provide the parts outside the CDR3, is DTGVSQNPRHKITKRGQNVTFRCDPISEHNRLYWYRQTLGQGPEFLTYFQNEAQLEKSRLLSDRFSAERPKGSFSTLEIQRTEQGDSAMYLCASSGRWEQFFGPGTRLTVL.

This clonotype has ten or more counts. The genes are TRBV6-9 and TRBJ2-3; D possibly uses TRBD1 or TRBD2 (5 bases each). Germline V CDR1 and CDR2: MNHGY, SVAAGI. Trimming left V 4 bases short and J 1 base short, with 21 bases between. This CDR3 has 18 amino acids. The CDR3 nucleotides are TGTGCCAGCAGTTCCCGTCCAAGGGGCGGGTGGGGCACAGATACGCAGTATTTT. It yields the protein CASSSRPRGGWGTDTQYF.

This clonotype showed up many times. CDR3 sequence: CAISDNLLTGELFF. As DNA, the CDR3 is TGTGCCATCAGTGACAATCTACTCACCGGGGAGCTGTTTTTT. The V call is TRBV10-3, the J call TRBJ2-2; no clear D. Germline V gene lookup returns CDR1 ENHRY and CDR2 SYGVKD. The CDR3 spans 14 residues. Trimming cost V 3 bases and J 4 bases, with 9 bases left between them.

This clonotype came up a few times. At one end, the junction sequence differs from germline, possibly due to a read error. The genes are TRBV4-1 and TRBJ1-4; no firm D call. Germline values: CDR1 MGHRA, CDR2 YSYEKL. This CDR3 region has 12 residues. CDR3: CASRTTNEKLVF. CDR3 bases: TGCGCCAGCAGAACAACTAATGAAAAACTGGTTTTT.

This clonotype occurred many times. The chain links TRBV20-1 to TRBJ2-3, with 8 nucleotides matching TRBD2. V shed 0 bases, J shed 5 bases, and the junction held 7 bases outside the gene matches. The CDR3 has 15 residues. Germline V CDR1 and CDR2: DFQATT, SNEGSKA (reference sequence). CDR3 sequence reads: CSARDFSGKVDTQYF. CDR3 coding DNA: TGCAGTGCTAGAGATTTTAGCGGGAAAGTAGATACGCAGTATTTT.

This clonotype was picked up many times. This chain uses TRBV11-2 with TRBJ2-7; possibly TRBD2 for D (6 bases). Germline V CDR1 and CDR2: SGHAT, FQNNGV. CDR3 length: 13 residues. Deletions cut 3 bases from V and 2 bases from J, with 8 bases between. CDR3 sequence reads: CASSFSGTYEQYF. DNA for the CDR3: TGTGCCAGCAGCTTTAGCGGTACCTACGAGCAGTACTTC.